This record concerns one T cell receptor beta chain sequence. In making TCR beta libraries, quantitative 5'-RACE with molecular barcodes was used. TCRdb re-called the 5' RACE reads with MiXCR, one entry per CDR3 protein. This sample has about 360,000 distinct CDR3 sequences, with approximately 22% found just once. The sample comes from a study of CD8 T cells in ankylosing spondylitis. The trim removed 8 bases at V and 4 bases at J, leaving 8 bases unmatched. The CDR3 sequence is 13 residues long. The genes are TRBV12-3 or TRBV12-4 and TRBJ2-7; 7 nucleotides align to TRBD2. The source material was blood, either unsorted or a sorted T cell fraction (not recorded which). The sequence derives from a male donor with ankylosing spondylitis or in good health (not recorded which). In DNA form, the CDR3 reads TGTGCCAGCTTTAGGGGCGGGGGTTACGAGCAGTACTTC. This gives the protein CASFRGGGYEQYF.